This is a list of T cell receptor beta chains from one sample in a study of T cells in Graves' hyperthyroidism and ophthalmopathy. TCRdb processed the multiplex PCR reads anew with MiXCR; each CDR3 protein has one entry. This table has 500,000 or so distinct CDR3 sequences, 15% to 20% appearing once. Material: blood. Receptor source: a woman aged 18-35 years with Graves' ophthalmopathy. CDR3s leave out the opening cysteine and the closing phenylalanine or tryptophan.

v_call	j_call	cdr3_aa
TRBV7-2	TRBJ1-1	ASSKLTDSAEAF
TRBV30	TRBJ1-1	AWSGRVGGEAF
TRBV9	TRBJ1-6	ASSVDRSGSPLH
TRBV27	TRBJ2-7	ASNHPPGQAVEQY
TRBV6-7	TRBJ1-6	ASDFVSDNSPLH
TRBV13	TRBJ2-3	ASSLSSGDDTDTQY
TRBV28	TRBJ2-5	ASSLQEVQETQY
TRBV5-6	TRBJ1-2	ASSLAEDGYT
TRBV20-1	TRBJ2-7	SARRLDYEQY
TRBV27	TRBJ1-6	ASSFFGGAYNSPLH
TRBV2	TRBJ1-1	ASVEGVGTEAF
TRBV7-2	TRBJ2-3	ASSVDLYTQY
TRBV29-1	TRBJ1-2	SVEDQGALYGYT
TRBV3-1	TRBJ1-2	ASSRPAGMDGYT
TRBV3-1	TRBJ2-6	ASSAGGSGANVLT
TRBV7-2	TRBJ2-5	ASSLAWTGGQETQY
TRBV6-2/TRBV6-3	TRBJ2-1	ASSYRVFDEQF
TRBV9	TRBJ1-2	ASSGDRGPDLNYGYT
TRBV18	TRBJ2-1	ASSLSSGGSSYNEQF
TRBV6-1	TRBJ1-4	ASSGGTGQEKLF
TRBV10-2	TRBJ2-1	ASNDRAAPF
TRBV7-2	TRBJ1-1	ASSLAQGLGTEAF
TRBV3-1	TRBJ1-5	ASSQGTGGASNQPQH
TRBV9	TRBJ2-3	ASSVDNAPTDTQY
TRBV11-2	TRBJ1-2	ASSPLKGRINYGYT
TRBV7-3	TRBJ2-1	ASSLSGGGDLNEQF
TRBV5-6	TRBJ2-1	ASSSDRVGDEQF
TRBV11-2	TRBJ1-2	ASSDQWDRYIYGYT